The text below deals with one TCR beta chain. Its antigen is unknown. The DNA input per sorted-subset replicate PCR was about 180 ng, corresponding to around 28,000 T cell genomes. Study processing details: Filtering was not the same, since immunoSEQ gave junction-only sequences without quality scores. The method was immunoSEQ multiplex PCR; TCRdb's version includes in-frame clones alone and lacks a portion of them. V and J calls plus clone size are reproduced from that table; the DNA served to infer D and trimming. The profile shows roughly 2.2 million clones, around 93% of them singletons. This record comes from a study of shared clonotypes between healthy human individuals. Study-level results: There were few donors, and this limited the genetic and exposure-history diversity represented.

V lost 5 bases, J lost 1 base, and 2 bases stayed unmatched. Germline CDR1 is SGHTA and CDR2 is FQGNSA. This CDR3 has 14 residues. The CD4+ fraction was divided into a CD45RA+ naive subset and a CD45RA-negative memory subset. V usage is TRBV7-2 and J usage is TRBJ1-1, with 9 bases fitting TRBD1. The material sequenced was naive CD4+ T cells from PBMCs. As to subset: CD45RA+ positively selected. The receptor was isolated from a man between 18 and 35 years old in good health. Some clones in this sample may be carry-over from other donors' samples. The CDR3 is CASSRQGENTEAFF. DNA for the CDR3: TGTGCCAGCAGCAGACAGGGGGAGAACACTGAAGCTTTCTTT.